What follows are 11 T cell receptor beta chains derived from one specimen sequenced in a study of control samples from healthy donors and cancer patients. Sequenced by immunoSEQ multiplex PCR; TCRdb stores in-frame clones only, minus some. This sample has some 130,000 clones, with more than 85% found just once. Sequenced input: blood. Source of these receptors: a man aged 18-30 years in good health.

This CDR3 is CASHPPRGYEQYF. The CDR3 bases are TGTGCCAGCCACCCCCCGCGGGGCTACGAGCAGTACTTC. The chain is built from TRBV5-5 and TRBJ2-7; maybe TRBD2 (6 bases). Germline V gene data show CDR1 as SGHKS and CDR2 as YYEKEE (reference sequence). The V gene lost 7 bases and the J gene lost 3 bases, with 14 bases spanning the gap. This CDR3 spans 13 amino acids. The entire variable domain, with the rest obtained from reference TRBV5-5 and TRBJ2-7, is as follows: DAGVTQSPTHLIKTRGQQVTLRCSPISGHKSVSWYQQVLGQGPQFIFQYYEKEERGRGNFPDRFSARQFPNYSSELNVNALLLGDSALYLCASHPPRGYEQYFGPGTRLTVT.

This clone has only one observation. The V gene is TRBV10-1, the J gene TRBJ1-3; D is unresolved. The CDR3 consists of 16 residues. Germline V gene data show CDR1 as WNHNN and CDR2 as SYGVQD (reference sequence). V was trimmed by 0 bases and J by 4 bases, leaving 13 bases between them. This CDR3 is CASSESTPASGNTIYF. In DNA, the CDR3 is TGCGCCAGCAGTGAGTCGACCCCGGCGTCCGGAAACACCATATATTTT.

The gene calls are TRBV5-6 and TRBJ1-5, with a weak D call TRBD1 (5 bases). Germline loops: CDR1 SGHDT, CDR2 YYEEEE. The CDR3 runs to 14 residues. Trimming cost V 4 bases and J 2 bases, with 10 bases left between them. Here the CDR3 reads CASSIGAGNQPQHF. The CDR3 nucleotides read TGTGCCAGCAGCATTGGGGCTGGCAATCAGCCCCAGCATTTT.

The CDR3 coding sequence is TGTGCCAGTGGGGGGTCACCCCACTCTGGAAACACCATATATTTT. As protein: CASGGSPHSGNTIYF. The rearrangement joins TRBV19 to TRBJ1-3; TRBD1 might be the D (5 bases). The CDR3 sequence is 15 residues long. Germline V gene data show CDR1 as LNHDA and CDR2 as SQIVND (reference sequence). V shed 8 bases and J shed 0 bases, with 14 bases lying between them. Looking up the rest from reference TRBV19 and TRBJ1-3 gives the full variable domain: DGGITQSPKYLFRKEGQNVTLSCEQNLNHDAMYWYRQDPGQGLRLIYYSQIVNDFQKGDIAEGYSVSREKKESFPLTVTSAQKNPTAFYLCASGGSPHSGNTIYFGEGSWLTVV.

This sequence joins TRBV6-1 and TRBJ1-4; D is unresolved. CDR1 is MNHNS, CDR2 SASEGT, per germline. The CDR3 contains 15 residues. The V end was cut by 0 bases, the J end by 5 bases, with 10 bases between. The CDR3 reads CASSEAQVWNEKLFF. The CDR3, as DNA: TGTGCCAGCAGTGAAGCGCAGGTTTGGAATGAAAAACTGTTTTTT.

This chain links TRBV4-1 with TRBJ1-1; D is uncertain. The CDR3 is 17 amino acids. Germline lookup yields CDR1 MGHRA and CDR2 YSYEKL. Deletions cut 1 base from V and 0 bases from J, with 15 bases between. The CDR3 coding sequence is TGCGCCAGCAGCCAAGTCAAAGCCAGGACCCTGAACACTGAAGCTTTCTTT. Its protein is CASSQVKARTLNTEAFF.

The V and J genes are TRBV6-5 and TRBJ2-1; D may be TRBD1 or TRBD2 (5 bases each). This CDR3 region has 15 residues. V was pared by 6 bases and J by 5 bases, with 17 bases between. Germline CDR1 MNHEY, CDR2 SVGAGI. In DNA form, the CDR3 reads TGTGCCAGCAGCCCCGGGACCTACCAAAACAATGAGCAGTTCTTC. Its translation: CASSPGTYQNNEQFF.

The gene calls are TRBV30 and TRBJ1-6; D unclear. Per the germline V gene, CDR1 is GTSNPN and CDR2 is SVGIG (reference sequence). Trimming took off 2 bases at V and 6 bases at J, with 14 bases between the two ends. The CDR3 runs 15 residues. The DNA for the CDR3 is TGTGCCTGGAGTACTCGGCCTCTCCCTAATTCACCCCTCCACTTT. This translates into CAWSTRPLPNSPLHF.

The gene calls are TRBV10-3 and TRBJ1-4; D gene ambiguous. Trimming shortened V by 3 bases and J by 6 bases, and 11 bases separated the two germline ends. The length of the CDR3 is 14 residues. Germline loops: CDR1 ENHRY, CDR2 SYGVKD. The CDR3 coding sequence is TGTGCCATCAGTGATGGAGGGAGCGATGAAAAACTGTTTTTT. This translates into CAISDGGSDEKLFF.

The chain links TRBV5-1 to TRBJ1-6, with 8 positions matching TRBD1. V was pared by 3 bases and J by 8 bases, with 4 bases of the junction left unmatched. The germline V gene has CDR1 SGHRS and CDR2 YFSETQ. There are 14 residues in the CDR3. Here the CDR3 reads CASSSGTGYSPLHF. CDR3 in DNA: TGCGCCAGCAGCTCCGGGACAGGATATTCACCCCTCCACTTT.

V usage is TRBV4-2 and J usage is TRBJ1-6; TRBD1 matches 9 bases. The CDR3 runs 16 residues. Germline loops: CDR1 LGHNA, CDR2 YNFKEQ. J lost 7 bases, V lost 3 bases, and 7 bases had no gene match. The CDR3 sequence: CASSHNTQGANSPLHF. CDR3 nucleotide sequence: TGTGCCAGCAGCCATAACACACAGGGGGCGAATTCACCCCTCCACTTT.